This is a list of T cell receptor beta chains from one sample in a study of T-cell reconstitution after alpha-beta-depleted transplantation in children. TCRdb passed the PCR reads through MiXCR, listing each CDR3 protein once. Of roughly 500,000 distinct CDR3 sequences listed, roughly 33% are singletons. The source was PBMCs from the stem cell graft donor, collected from the stem cell graft. The receptor source for this set is a human donor who donated a stem cell graft to a child with aplastic anemia. Both conserved end residues are part of each CDR3. Each record gives: V gene, D gene, J gene, CDR3 length, clone size, CDR3 DNA, CDR3 protein. The D gene is left open where the match is weak. Some rows mark clone size as missing; the rest say once, few, many or name a class of expanded clone.

V: TRBV28; D: TRBD2; J: TRBJ2-7; length: 15; size: NA; DNA: TGTGCCAGCAGTTATCCAGCGGGAGAATCATACGAGCAGTACTTC; CDR3: CASSYPAGESYEQYF
V: TRBV12-3/TRBV12-4; D: NA; J: TRBJ1-4; length: 14; size: few; DNA: TGTGCCAGCAGTTTTGCAGGGGCCGGTGAAAAACTGTTTTTT; CDR3: CASSFAGAGEKLFF
V: TRBV20-1; D: NA; J: TRBJ1-1; length: 13; size: few; DNA: TGCAGTGCTAGAGGGAATCTGAACACTGAAGCTTTCTTT; CDR3: CSARGNLNTEAFF
V: TRBV6-5; D: TRBD2; J: TRBJ2-3; length: 17; size: few; DNA: TGTGCCAGCAGTTACGGGCTTACTAGCGGGAGTGAGGATACGCAGTATTTT; CDR3: CASSYGLTSGSEDTQYF
V: TRBV7-9; D: TRBD1; J: TRBJ1-6; length: 16; size: few; DNA: TGTGCCAGCAGTCTGACCGGACAGGTCGTCTTCTCACCCCTCCACTTT; CDR3: CASSLTGQVVFSPLHF
V: TRBV19; D: TRBD1; J: TRBJ1-1; length: 14; size: few; DNA: TGTGCCAGTAGTATAGGGACAGGCAACACTGAAGCTTTCTTT; CDR3: CASSIGTGNTEAFF
V: TRBV12-3/TRBV12-4; D: NA; J: TRBJ2-3; length: 15; size: NA; DNA: TGTGCCAGCAGTTTCACAGGGAGGATTGCAGATACGCAGTATTTT; CDR3: CASSFTGRIADTQYF
V: TRBV4-3; D: NA; J: TRBJ2-7; length: 13; size: NA; DNA: TGCGCCAGCAGCCAAGATTGGGACTACGAGCAGTACTTC; CDR3: CASSQDWDYEQYF
V: TRBV6-2/TRBV6-3; D: NA; J: TRBJ2-7; length: 15; size: few; DNA: TGTGCCAGCAGTTACTCGCTAGCCGCCTCCTACGAGCAGTACTTC; CDR3: CASSYSLAASYEQYF
V: TRBV28; D: NA; J: TRBJ1-2; length: 13; size: NA; DNA: TGTGCCAGCAGAGCTTCCGGCCGAGGGGGCTACACCTTC; CDR3: CASRASGRGGYTF
V: TRBV7-2; D: NA; J: TRBJ2-1; length: 13; size: few; DNA: TGTGCCAGCAGCTCGGCTCAGGGTTTTGAGCAGTTCTTC; CDR3: CASSSAQGFEQFF
V: TRBV5-1; D: TRBD1; J: TRBJ2-1; length: 16; size: NA; DNA: TGCGCCAGCAGCCGCCGTCCCGGGACAGGGAACAATGAGCAGTTCTTC; CDR3: CASSRRPGTGNNEQFF
V: TRBV2; D: NA; J: TRBJ2-5; length: 15; size: NA; DNA: TGTGCCAGCAGTGAAGGCGGGACGCAGCGGATGACCCAGTACTTC; CDR3: CASSEGGTQRMTQYF
V: TRBV4-3; D: NA; J: TRBJ2-1; length: 16; size: few; DNA: TGCGCCAGCAGCCAAGATGAGGGACGGGGGTACAATGAGCAGTTCTTC; CDR3: CASSQDEGRGYNEQFF
V: TRBV28; D: TRBD2; J: TRBJ2-3; length: 19; size: NA; DNA: TGTGCCAGCAGTTCCTTACGGACTAGCGGAGCCATAAGCACAGATACGCAGTATTTT; CDR3: CASSSLRTSGAISTDTQYF
V: TRBV9; D: NA; J: TRBJ1-1; length: 13; size: NA; DNA: TGTGCCAGCAAGGAGGACTTCAACACTGAAGCTTTCTTT; CDR3: CASKEDFNTEAFF
V: TRBV20-1; D: TRBD1; J: TRBJ1-1; length: 13; size: NA; DNA: TGCAGGCCAGAGACAGGGGGGAGGACTGAAGCTTTCTTT; CDR3: CRPETGGRTEAFF
V: TRBV11-2; D: TRBD2; J: TRBJ2-1; length: 15; size: many; DNA: TGTGCCAGCAGTATGACTAGCGGGGCCTACAATGAGCAGTTCTTC; CDR3: CASSMTSGAYNEQFF
V: TRBV12-3/TRBV12-4; D: NA; J: TRBJ2-3; length: 12; size: NA; DNA: TGTGCCAGCAGTTTAGGCCTGAATACGCAGTATTTT; CDR3: CASSLGLNTQYF
V: TRBV20-1; D: TRBD2; J: TRBJ2-5; length: 15; size: few; DNA: TGCAGTGCTGGGCGGACCGGGAGGCCTGTGGAGACCCAGTACTTC; CDR3: CSAGRTGRPVETQYF
V: TRBV6-1; D: NA; J: TRBJ2-3; length: 14; size: few; DNA: TGTGCCAGCAGCCCTCGACAGGAGTGGGATACGCAGTATTTT; CDR3: CASSPRQEWDTQYF
V: TRBV5-1; D: NA; J: TRBJ1-5; length: 14; size: few; DNA: TGCGCCAGTATTAGGCCCTGGGAGAATCAGCCCCAGCATTTT; CDR3: CASIRPWENQPQHF
V: TRBV12-3/TRBV12-4; D: NA; J: TRBJ2-6; length: 17; size: few; DNA: TGTGCCAGCAGTTTGGCGCGGCTGGGTTCTGGGGCCAACGTCCTGACTTTC; CDR3: CASSLARLGSGANVLTF
V: TRBV29-1; D: NA; J: TRBJ2-5; length: 12; size: NA; DNA: TGCAGCGTTGAATCGCCCGGAGAGACCCAGTACTTC; CDR3: CSVESPGETQYF
V: TRBV7-2; D: NA; J: TRBJ1-1; length: 16; size: NA; DNA: TGTGCCAGCAGCTTAGGTCAGGGGACGATGAACACTGAAGCTTTCTTT; CDR3: CASSLGQGTMNTEAFF
V: TRBV18; D: NA; J: TRBJ1-1; length: 16; size: NA; DNA: TGTGCCAGCTCACCATCCGCCTGGGGCATGAACACTGAAGCTTTCTTT; CDR3: CASSPSAWGMNTEAFF
V: TRBV27; D: TRBD1; J: TRBJ1-2; length: 15; size: NA; DNA: TGTGCCAGCAGTTCCCTCGGACAGGGCGCCTATGGCTACACCTTC; CDR3: CASSSLGQGAYGYTF
V: TRBV5-1; D: TRBD2; J: TRBJ2-3; length: 16; size: once; DNA: TGCGCCAGCACTAGGAAGCGGGACGTTAGCACAGATACGCAGTATTTT; CDR3: CASTRKRDVSTDTQYF
V: TRBV4-3; D: NA; J: TRBJ2-2; length: 15; size: NA; DNA: TGCGCCAGCAGCCAAGGCTGGGCGAACACCGGGGAGCTGTTTTTT; CDR3: CASSQGWANTGELFF
V: TRBV12-5; D: TRBD1; J: TRBJ1-1; length: 14; size: NA; DNA: TGTGCTAGTGGTCTAGGACAGGCGAACACTGAAGCTTTCTTT; CDR3: CASGLGQANTEAFF
V: TRBV29-1; D: NA; J: TRBJ2-3; length: 14; size: NA; DNA: TGCAGCGTTGAAGGTGGGAGCCACACAGATACGCAGTATTTT; CDR3: CSVEGGSHTDTQYF
V: TRBV7-2; D: NA; J: TRBJ1-2; length: 15; size: NA; DNA: TGTGCCAGCACCCCAGAGGAGGGCCCGCACTATGGCTACACCTTC; CDR3: CASTPEEGPHYGYTF
V: TRBV12-3/TRBV12-4; D: NA; J: TRBJ2-3; length: 15; size: NA; DNA: TGTGCCAGCACCGAGGAGACAGGCCTCACAGATACGCAGTATTTT; CDR3: CASTEETGLTDTQYF
V: TRBV12-3/TRBV12-4; D: TRBD2; J: TRBJ2-2; length: 15; size: few; DNA: TGTGCCAGCAGTTTCTTACTAGCGGGCACCGGGGAGCTGTTTTTT; CDR3: CASSFLLAGTGELFF
V: TRBV6-1; D: TRBD1; J: TRBJ2-5; length: 13; size: NA; DNA: TGTGCCAGCAGTCGACAGGGGGATGAGACCCAGTACTTC; CDR3: CASSRQGDETQYF
V: TRBV28; D: TRBD2; J: TRBJ2-1; length: 17; size: few; DNA: TGTGCCAGCAGTTTAAGGGGCGCGGGAGGGATTAACAATGAGCAGTTCTTC; CDR3: CASSLRGAGGINNEQFF
V: TRBV10-2; D: NA; J: TRBJ1-4; length: 17; size: NA; DNA: TGCGCCAGCAGTGCCCCATCTGCAGGGTCAACTAATGAAAAACTGTTTTTT; CDR3: CASSAPSAGSTNEKLFF
V: TRBV21-1; D: NA; J: TRBJ1-1; length: 17; size: NA; DNA: TGTGCCAGCAGCAAACCCAACGAGTTGGCCCCGAACACTGAAGCTTTCTTT; CDR3: CASSKPNELAPNTEAFF
V: TRBV29-1; D: NA; J: TRBJ2-2; length: 14; size: NA; DNA: TGCAGCGTTGAGGGGCGGGAGAACACCGGGGAGCTGTTTTTT; CDR3: CSVEGRENTGELFF
V: TRBV28; D: NA; J: TRBJ2-7; length: 14; size: NA; DNA: TGTGCCAGCAGACCGACAGGATCCTCTCGGGAGCAGTACTTC; CDR3: CASRPTGSSREQYF
V: TRBV12-3/TRBV12-4; D: NA; J: TRBJ1-5; length: 15; size: few; DNA: TGTGCCAGCAGTTTAAGGGCCGGTAGCAATCAGCCCCAGCATTTT; CDR3: CASSLRAGSNQPQHF
V: TRBV19; D: TRBD1; J: TRBJ1-5; length: 15; size: NA; DNA: TGTGCCAGTAGTATTCCGGGACAGGGGCATCAGCCCCAGCATTTT; CDR3: CASSIPGQGHQPQHF
V: TRBV28; D: TRBD2; J: TRBJ2-1; length: 15; size: NA; DNA: TGTGCCAGCAGTTTATATAGCGGGGGATACAATGAGCAGTTCTTC; CDR3: CASSLYSGGYNEQFF
V: TRBV7-9; D: TRBD1; J: TRBJ2-3; length: 15; size: few; DNA: TGTGCCAGCAGCGCTCCGGGACAGTTCACAGATACGCAGTATTTT; CDR3: CASSAPGQFTDTQYF
V: TRBV4-3; D: NA; J: TRBJ2-5; length: 11; size: few; DNA: TGCGCCAGCAGCCAAGGTGGGACCCAGTACTTC; CDR3: CASSQGGTQYF
V: TRBV25-1; D: NA; J: TRBJ2-1; length: 16; size: NA; DNA: TGTGCCAGCAGCGCCGGGGCGGAGGTACTGGTCTGGGAGCAGTTCTTC; CDR3: CASSAGAEVLVWEQFF
V: TRBV6-2/TRBV6-3; D: NA; J: TRBJ2-7; length: 15; size: NA; DNA: TGTGCCAGCAATCCCGGAGGGTCAGCAACCTACGAGCAGTACTTC; CDR3: CASNPGGSATYEQYF
V: TRBV19; D: TRBD2; J: TRBJ2-3; length: 17; size: NA; DNA: TGTGCCAGTAGTCCAAGGTTTCTAGCGGGAAGAGCAGATACGCAGTATTTT; CDR3: CASSPRFLAGRADTQYF